The clone carrying this T cell receptor beta chain was seen a handful of times. Its antigen is not identified. CDR3 length equals 16 residues. CDR1 is LNHDA, CDR2 SQIVND, per germline (reference sequence). The ends were cut back, 5 bases at V and 1 base at J, with 15 bases in the middle. The data were taken from a study of cytomegalovirus exposure and HLA in healthy donors. The primer mix had 60 Vbeta and 13 Jbeta primers. Method: immunoSEQ multiplex PCR; TCRdb's copy keeps in-frame clones and lacks some. Seen here are more than 95,000 clones, 13% to 15% observed once, and the top ten hold around 0.83%. Findings of the study overall: Common viral pathogens seemed, in a later analysis, to connect with several of the most significant clusters. Immune exposure information comprised only CMV serostatus.

The chain employs TRBV19 and TRBJ2-1; maybe TRBD1 (6 bases). The receptor was isolated from a female donor in good health and CMV-seronegative. The sequenced sample was PBMCs. Here the CDR3 DNA reads TGTGCCAGTAGTGCACTCAGGGGTGGATCCTACAATGAGCAGTTCTTC. As protein: CASSALRGGSYNEQFF.